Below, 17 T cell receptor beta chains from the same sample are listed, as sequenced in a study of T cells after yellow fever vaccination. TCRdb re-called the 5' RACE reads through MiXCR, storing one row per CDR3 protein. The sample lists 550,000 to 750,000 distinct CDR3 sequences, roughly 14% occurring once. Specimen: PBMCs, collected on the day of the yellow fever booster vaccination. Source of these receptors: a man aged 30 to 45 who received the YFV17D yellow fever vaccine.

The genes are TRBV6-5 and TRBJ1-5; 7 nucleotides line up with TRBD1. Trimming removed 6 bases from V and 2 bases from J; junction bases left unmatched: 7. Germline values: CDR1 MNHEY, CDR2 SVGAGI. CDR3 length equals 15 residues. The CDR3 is CASRPSGTGNQPQHF. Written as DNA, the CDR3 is TGTGCCAGCAGACCATCCGGGACAGGCAATCAGCCCCAGCATTTT.

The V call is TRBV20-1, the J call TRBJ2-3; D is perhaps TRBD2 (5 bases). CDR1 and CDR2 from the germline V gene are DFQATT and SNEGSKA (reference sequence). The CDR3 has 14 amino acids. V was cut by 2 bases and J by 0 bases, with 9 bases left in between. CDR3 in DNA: TGCAGTGCTAGAATCAGGACTAGCACAGATACGCAGTATTTT. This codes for CSARIRTSTDTQYF.

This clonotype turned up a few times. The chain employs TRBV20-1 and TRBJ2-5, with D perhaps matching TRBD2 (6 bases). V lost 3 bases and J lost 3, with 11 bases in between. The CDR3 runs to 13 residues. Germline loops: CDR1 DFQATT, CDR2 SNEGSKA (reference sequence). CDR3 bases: TGCAGTGCTAGGAGGGACTTTAAAGAGACCCAGTACTTC. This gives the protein CSARRDFKETQYF.

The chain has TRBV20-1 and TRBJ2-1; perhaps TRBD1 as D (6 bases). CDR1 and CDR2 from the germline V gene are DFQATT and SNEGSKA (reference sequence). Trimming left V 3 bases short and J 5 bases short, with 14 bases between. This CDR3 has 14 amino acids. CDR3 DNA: TGCAGTGCTAGTGAGTGGGGGCTAAACAATGAGCAGTTCTTC. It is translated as CSASEWGLNNEQFF.

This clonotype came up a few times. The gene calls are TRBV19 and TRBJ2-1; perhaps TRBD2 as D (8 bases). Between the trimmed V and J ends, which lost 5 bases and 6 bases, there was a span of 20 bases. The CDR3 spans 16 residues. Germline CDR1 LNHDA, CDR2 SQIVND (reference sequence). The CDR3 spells CASSEGASGRLNEQFF. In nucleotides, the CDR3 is TGTGCCAGTAGTGAGGGGGCCAGCGGGAGACTCAATGAGCAGTTCTTC.

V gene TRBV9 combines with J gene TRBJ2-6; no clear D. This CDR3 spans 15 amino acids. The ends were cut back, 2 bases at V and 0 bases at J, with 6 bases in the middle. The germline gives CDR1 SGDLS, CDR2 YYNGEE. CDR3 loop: CASSVALSGANVLTF. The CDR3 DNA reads TGTGCCAGCAGCGTTGCTCTCTCTGGGGCCAACGTCCTGACTTTC. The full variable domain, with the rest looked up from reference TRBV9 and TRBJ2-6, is DSGVTQTPKHLITATGQRVTLRCSPRSGDLSVYWYQQSLDQGLQFLIQYYNGEERAKGNILERFSAQQFPDLHSELNLSSLELGDSALYFCASSVALSGANVLTFGAGSRLTVL.

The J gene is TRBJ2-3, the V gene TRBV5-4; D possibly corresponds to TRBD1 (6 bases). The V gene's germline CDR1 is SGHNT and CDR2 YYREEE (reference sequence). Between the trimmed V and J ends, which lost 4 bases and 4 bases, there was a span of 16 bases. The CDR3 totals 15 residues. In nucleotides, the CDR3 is TGTGCCAGCAGCGTTAGGGGGTTTCCCCCAGATACGCAGTATTTT. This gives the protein CASSVRGFPPDTQYF. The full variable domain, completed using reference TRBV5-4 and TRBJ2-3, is ETGVTQSPTHLIKTRGQQVTLRCSSQSGHNTVSWYQQALGQGPQFIFQYYREEENGRGNFPPRFSGLQFPNYSSELNVNALELDDSALYLCASSVRGFPPDTQYFGPGTRLTVL.

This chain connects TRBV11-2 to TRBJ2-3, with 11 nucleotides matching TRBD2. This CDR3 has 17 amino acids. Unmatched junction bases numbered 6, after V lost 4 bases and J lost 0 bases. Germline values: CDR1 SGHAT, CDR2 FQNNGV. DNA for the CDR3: TGTGCCAGCAGCTCCTGGACTAGCGGGCCTAGCACAGATACGCAGTATTTT. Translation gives CASSSWTSGPSTDTQYF.

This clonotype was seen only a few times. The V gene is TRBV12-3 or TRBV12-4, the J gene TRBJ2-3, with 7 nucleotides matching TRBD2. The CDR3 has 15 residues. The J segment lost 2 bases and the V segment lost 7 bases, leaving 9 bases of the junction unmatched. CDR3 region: CASTLGGVNTDTQYF. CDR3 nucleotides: TGTGCCAGCACCCTGGGGGGGGTTAACACAGATACGCAGTATTTT.

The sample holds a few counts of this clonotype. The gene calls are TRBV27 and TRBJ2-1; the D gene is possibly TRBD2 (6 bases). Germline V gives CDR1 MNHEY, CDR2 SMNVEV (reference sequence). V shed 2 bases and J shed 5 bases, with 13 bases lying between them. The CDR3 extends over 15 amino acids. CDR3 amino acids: CASSLTFGGHNEQFF. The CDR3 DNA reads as TGTGCCAGCAGTTTAACGTTCGGAGGGCACAATGAGCAGTTCTTC.

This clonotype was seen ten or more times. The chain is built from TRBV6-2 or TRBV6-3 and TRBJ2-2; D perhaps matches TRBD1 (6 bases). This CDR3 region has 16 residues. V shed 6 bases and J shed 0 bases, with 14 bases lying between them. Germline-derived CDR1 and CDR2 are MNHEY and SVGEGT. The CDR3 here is CASSLSPGANTGELFF. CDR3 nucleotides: TGTGCCAGCAGCCTAAGCCCAGGGGCGAACACCGGGGAGCTGTTTTTT.

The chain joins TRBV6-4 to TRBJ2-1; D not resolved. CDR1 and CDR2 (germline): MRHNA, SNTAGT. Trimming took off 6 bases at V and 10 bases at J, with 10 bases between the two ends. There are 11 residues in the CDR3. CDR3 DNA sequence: TGTGCCAGCAGGACCTGGGTAGAGCAGTTCTTC. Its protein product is CASRTWVEQFF.

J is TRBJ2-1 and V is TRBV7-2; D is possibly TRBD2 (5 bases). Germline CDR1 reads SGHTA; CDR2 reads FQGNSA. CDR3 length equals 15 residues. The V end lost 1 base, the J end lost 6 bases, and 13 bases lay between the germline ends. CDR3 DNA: TGTGCCAGCAGCTTAGGGGCTGAGCGGAGCAATGAGCAGTTCTTC. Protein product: CASSLGAERSNEQFF.

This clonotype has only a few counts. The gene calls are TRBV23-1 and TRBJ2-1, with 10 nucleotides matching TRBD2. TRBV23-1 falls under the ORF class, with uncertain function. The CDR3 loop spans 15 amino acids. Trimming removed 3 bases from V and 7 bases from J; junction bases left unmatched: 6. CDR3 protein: CASSHGSGRGNEQFF. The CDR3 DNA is TGCGCCAGCAGTCACGGCAGCGGGAGGGGGAATGAGCAGTTCTTC.

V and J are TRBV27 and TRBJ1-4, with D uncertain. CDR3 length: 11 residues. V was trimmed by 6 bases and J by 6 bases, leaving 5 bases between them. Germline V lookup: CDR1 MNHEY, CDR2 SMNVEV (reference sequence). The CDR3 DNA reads TGTGCCAGCAGACGAGATGAAAAACTGTTTTTT. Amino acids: CASRRDEKLFF.

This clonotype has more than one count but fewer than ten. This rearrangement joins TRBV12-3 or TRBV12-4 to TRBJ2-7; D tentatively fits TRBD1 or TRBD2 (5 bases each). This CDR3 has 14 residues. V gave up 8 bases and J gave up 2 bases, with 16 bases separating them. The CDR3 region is CASAREQGAYEQYF. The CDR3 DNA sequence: TGTGCCAGCGCGAGGGAGCAGGGAGCCTACGAGCAGTACTTC.

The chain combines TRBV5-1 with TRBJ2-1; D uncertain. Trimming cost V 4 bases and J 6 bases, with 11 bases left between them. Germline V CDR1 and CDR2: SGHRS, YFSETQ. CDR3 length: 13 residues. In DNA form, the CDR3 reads TGCGCCAGCAGCCAGGTTCGGGTCAATGAGCAGTTCTTC. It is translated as CASSQVRVNEQFF.